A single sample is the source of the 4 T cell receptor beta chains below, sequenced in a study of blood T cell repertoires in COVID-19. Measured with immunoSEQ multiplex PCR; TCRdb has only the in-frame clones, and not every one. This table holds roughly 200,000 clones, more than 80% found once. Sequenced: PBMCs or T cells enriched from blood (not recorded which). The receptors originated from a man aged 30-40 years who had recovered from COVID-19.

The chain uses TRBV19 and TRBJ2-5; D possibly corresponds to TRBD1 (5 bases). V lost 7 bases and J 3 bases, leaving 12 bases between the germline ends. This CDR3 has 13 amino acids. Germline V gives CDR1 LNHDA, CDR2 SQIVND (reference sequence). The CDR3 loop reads CASTARVEETQYF. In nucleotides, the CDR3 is TGTGCCAGTACAGCCAGGGTCGAAGAGACCCAGTACTTC.

DNA of the CDR3: TGTGCCAGCAGTTCTCTTGGATGGGGGGTGAACACTGAAGCTTTCTTT. It yields the protein CASSSLGWGVNTEAFF. The chain is built from TRBV27 and TRBJ1-1; possibly TRBD1 for D (5 bases). V was shortened by 4 bases and J by 0 bases, with 15 bases between the two germline ends. The CDR3 runs to 16 residues. CDR1 and CDR2 (germline): MNHEY, SMNVEV (reference sequence).

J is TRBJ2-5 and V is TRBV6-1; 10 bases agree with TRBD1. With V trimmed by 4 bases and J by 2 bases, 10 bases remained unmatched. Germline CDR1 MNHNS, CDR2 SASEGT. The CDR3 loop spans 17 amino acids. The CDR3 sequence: CASSARDRGPFQETQYF. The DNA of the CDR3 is TGTGCCAGCAGTGCTAGGGACAGGGGCCCCTTTCAAGAGACCCAGTACTTC.

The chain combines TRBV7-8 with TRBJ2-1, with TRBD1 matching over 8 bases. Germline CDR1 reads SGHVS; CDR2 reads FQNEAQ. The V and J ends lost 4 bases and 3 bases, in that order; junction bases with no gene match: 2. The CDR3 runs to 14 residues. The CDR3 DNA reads TGTGCCAGCAGCTCAGGACAGGGCTACAATGAGCAGTTCTTC. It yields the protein CASSSGQGYNEQFF.